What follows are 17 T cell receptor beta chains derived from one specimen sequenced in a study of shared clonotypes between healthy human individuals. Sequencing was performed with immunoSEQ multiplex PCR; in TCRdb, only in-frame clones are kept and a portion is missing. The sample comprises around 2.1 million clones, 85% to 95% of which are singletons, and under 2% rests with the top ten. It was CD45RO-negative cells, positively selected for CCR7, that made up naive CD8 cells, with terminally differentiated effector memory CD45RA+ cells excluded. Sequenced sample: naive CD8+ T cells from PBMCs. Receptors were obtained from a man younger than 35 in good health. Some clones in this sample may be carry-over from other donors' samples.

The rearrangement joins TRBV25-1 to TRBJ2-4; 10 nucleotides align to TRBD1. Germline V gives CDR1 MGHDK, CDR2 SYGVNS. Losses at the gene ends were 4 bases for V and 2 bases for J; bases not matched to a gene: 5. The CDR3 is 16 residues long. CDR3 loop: CASSGGQGWTKNIQYF. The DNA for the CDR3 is TGTGCCAGCAGTGGGGGACAGGGGTGGACCAAAAACATTCAGTACTTC.

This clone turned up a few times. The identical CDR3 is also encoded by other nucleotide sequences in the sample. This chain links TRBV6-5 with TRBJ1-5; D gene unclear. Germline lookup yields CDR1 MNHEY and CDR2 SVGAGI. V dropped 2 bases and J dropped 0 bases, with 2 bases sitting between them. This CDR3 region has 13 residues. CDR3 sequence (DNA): TGTGCCAGCAGTTACAATAGCAATCAGCCCCAGCATTTT. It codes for CASSYNSNQPQHF.

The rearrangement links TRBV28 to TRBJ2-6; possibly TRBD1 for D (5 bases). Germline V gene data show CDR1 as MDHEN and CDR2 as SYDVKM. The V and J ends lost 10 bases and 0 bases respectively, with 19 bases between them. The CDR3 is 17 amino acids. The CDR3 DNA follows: TGTGCCACCAGGGCCCCAGGGAAGGGCTCTGGGGCCAACGTCCTGACTTTC. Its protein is CATRAPGKGSGANVLTF.

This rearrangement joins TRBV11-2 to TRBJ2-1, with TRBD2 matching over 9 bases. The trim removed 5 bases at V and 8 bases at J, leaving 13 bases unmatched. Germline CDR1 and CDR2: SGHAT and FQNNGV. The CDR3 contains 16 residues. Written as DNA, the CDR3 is TGTGCCAGCAGCATCCCAATAGGGACTAGCAGCGATGAGCAGTTCTTC. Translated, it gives CASSIPIGTSSDEQFF.

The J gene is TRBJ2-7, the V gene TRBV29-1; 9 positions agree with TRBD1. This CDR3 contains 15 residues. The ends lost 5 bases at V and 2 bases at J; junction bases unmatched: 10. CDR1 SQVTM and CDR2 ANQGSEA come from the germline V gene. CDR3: CSVRGRQGDPYEQYF. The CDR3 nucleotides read TGCAGCGTTAGGGGTCGACAGGGGGATCCCTACGAGCAGTACTTC.

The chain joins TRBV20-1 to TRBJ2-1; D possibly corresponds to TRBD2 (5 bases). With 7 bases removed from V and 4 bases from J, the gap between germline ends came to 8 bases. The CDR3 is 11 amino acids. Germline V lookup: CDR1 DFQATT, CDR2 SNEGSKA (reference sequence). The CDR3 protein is CSGAEYNEQFF. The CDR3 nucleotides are TGCAGTGGAGCGGAGTACAATGAGCAGTTCTTC.

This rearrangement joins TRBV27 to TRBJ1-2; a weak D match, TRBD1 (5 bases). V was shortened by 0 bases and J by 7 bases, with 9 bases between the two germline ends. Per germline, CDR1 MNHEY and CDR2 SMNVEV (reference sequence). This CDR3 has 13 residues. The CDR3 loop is CASSLSGLSGYTF. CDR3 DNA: TGTGCCAGCAGTTTATCGGGGCTCTCTGGCTACACCTTC.

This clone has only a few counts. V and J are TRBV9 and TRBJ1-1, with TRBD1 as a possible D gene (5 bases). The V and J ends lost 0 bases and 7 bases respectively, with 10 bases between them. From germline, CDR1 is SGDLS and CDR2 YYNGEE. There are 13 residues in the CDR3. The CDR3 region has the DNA TGTGCCAGCAGCGTAGTACCTCAGGGTGAAGCTTTCTTT. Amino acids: CASSVVPQGEAFF.

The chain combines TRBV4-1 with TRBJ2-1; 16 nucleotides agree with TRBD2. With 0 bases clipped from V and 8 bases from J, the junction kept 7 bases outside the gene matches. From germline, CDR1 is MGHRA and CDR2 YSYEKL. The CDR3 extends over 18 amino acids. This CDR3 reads CASSQDRGLAGGPYEQFF. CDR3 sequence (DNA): TGCGCCAGCAGCCAAGATAGGGGACTAGCGGGAGGGCCCTATGAGCAGTTCTTC.

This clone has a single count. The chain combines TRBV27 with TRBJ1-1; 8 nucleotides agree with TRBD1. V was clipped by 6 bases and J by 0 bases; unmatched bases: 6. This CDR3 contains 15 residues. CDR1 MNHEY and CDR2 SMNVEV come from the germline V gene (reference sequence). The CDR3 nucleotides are TGTGCCAGCAGAATCAGGGGGCAAGTGAACACTGAAGCTTTCTTT. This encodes CASRIRGQVNTEAFF.

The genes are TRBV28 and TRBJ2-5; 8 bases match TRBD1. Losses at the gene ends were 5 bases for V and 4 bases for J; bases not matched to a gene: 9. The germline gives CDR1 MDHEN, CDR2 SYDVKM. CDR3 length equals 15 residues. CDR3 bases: TGTGCCAGCAGTCCGCGACAGGGGAGAGGAGAGACCCAGTACTTC. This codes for CASSPRQGRGETQYF. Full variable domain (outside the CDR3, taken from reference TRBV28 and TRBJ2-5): DVKVTQSSRYLVKRTGEKVFLECVQDMDHENMFWYRQDPGLGLRLIYFSYDVKMKEKGDIPEGYSVSREKKERFSLILESASTNQTSMYLCASSPRQGRGETQYFGPGTRLLVL.

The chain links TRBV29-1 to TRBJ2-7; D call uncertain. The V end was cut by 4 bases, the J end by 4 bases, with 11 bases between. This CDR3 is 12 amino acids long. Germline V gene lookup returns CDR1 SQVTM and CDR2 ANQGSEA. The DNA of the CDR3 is TGCAGCGTTGGGGTCGGAAATTACGAGCAGTACTTC. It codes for CSVGVGNYEQYF.

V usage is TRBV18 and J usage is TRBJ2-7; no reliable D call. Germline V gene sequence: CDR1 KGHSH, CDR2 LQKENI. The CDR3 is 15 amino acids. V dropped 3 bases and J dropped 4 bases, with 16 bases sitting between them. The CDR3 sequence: CASSPGTFEVYEQYF. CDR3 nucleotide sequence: TGTGCCAGCTCACCCGGAACCTTTGAGGTGTACGAGCAGTACTTC.

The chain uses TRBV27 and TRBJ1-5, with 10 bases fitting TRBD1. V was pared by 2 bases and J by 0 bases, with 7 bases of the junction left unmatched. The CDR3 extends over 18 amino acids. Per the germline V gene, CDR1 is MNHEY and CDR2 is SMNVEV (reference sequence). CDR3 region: CASSLTGTGEYSNQPQHF. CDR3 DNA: TGTGCCAGCAGTTTAACCGGGACAGGGGAGTATAGCAATCAGCCCCAGCATTTT.

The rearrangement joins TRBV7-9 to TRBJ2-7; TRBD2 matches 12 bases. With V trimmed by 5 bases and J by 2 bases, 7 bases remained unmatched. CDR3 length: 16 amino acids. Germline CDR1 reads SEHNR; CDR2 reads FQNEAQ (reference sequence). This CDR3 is CASSMTSGSSTYEQYF. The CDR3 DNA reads TGTGCCAGCAGCATGACTAGCGGGAGCTCTACCTACGAGCAGTACTTC.

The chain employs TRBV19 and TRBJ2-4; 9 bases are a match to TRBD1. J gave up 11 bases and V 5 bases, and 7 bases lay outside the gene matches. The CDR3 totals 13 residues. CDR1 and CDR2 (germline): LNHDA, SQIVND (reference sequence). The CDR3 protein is CASSSGQGWVQYF. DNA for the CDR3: TGTGCCAGTAGTTCCGGACAGGGGTGGGTTCAGTACTTC.

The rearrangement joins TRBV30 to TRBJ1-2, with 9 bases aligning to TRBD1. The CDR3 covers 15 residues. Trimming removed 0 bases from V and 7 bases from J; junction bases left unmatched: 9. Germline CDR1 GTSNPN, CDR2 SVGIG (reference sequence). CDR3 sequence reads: CAWSVRPQGAGGYTF. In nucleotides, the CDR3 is TGTGCCTGGAGTGTACGTCCACAGGGGGCGGGTGGCTACACCTTC.